One TCR beta chain is described in this entry. No antigen is known for it. Germline V gene sequence: CDR1 PRHDT, CDR2 FYEKMQ (reference sequence). The CDR3 length is 15 residues. With 5 bases removed from V and 3 bases from J, the gap between germline ends came to 16 bases. The source of the sample is a study of CD8+ T cells in alopecia areata. Stated treatment: oral pan-JAK inhibitor, 5-10 mg twice daily. cDNA serving as the sequencing template came from extracted, reverse transcribed RNA. Produced via immunoSEQ multiplex PCR; TCRdb's table is partial and in-frame only. The repertoire holds 150,000 to 200,000 clones, with roughly 58% as singletons. Study findings and constraints: It was less clear whether patients shared TCRs than it was in mice, possibly because of HLA. Besides other cells, scalp samples also yield sequences of resident alphabeta T cells from normal skin.

The chain carries TRBV13 and TRBJ2-5; a weak D match, TRBD2 (5 bases). The TCR sequence derives from a human donor with alopecia areata. This specimen was CD4+ T cells sorted from blood, taken at roughly week 58, from a patient treated with tofacitinib. For the CDR3, the DNA is TGTGCCAGCAGCACGACTCTAGCTGGTGAAGAGACCCAGTACTTC. This translates into CASSTTLAGEETQYF.